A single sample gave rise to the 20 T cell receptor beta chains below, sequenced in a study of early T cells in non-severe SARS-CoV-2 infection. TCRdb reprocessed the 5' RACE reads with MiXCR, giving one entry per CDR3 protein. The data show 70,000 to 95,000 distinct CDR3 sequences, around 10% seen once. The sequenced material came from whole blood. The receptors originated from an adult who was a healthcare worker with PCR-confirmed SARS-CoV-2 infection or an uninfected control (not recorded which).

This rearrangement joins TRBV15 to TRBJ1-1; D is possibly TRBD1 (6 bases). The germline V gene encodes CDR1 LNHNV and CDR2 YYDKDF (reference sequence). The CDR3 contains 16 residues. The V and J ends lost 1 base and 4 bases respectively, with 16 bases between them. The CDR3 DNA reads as TGTGCCACCAGCAGAGGGACGGGGGGCGTTCGCACTGAAGCTTTCTTT. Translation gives CATSRGTGGVRTEAFF.

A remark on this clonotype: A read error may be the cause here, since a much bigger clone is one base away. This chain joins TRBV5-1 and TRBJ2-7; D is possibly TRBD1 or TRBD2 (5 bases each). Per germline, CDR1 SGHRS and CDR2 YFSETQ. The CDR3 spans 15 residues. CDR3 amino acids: CASSLARDPYYEKYF. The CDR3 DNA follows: TGCGCCAGCAGCTTGGCCCGGGACCCCTACTACGAGAAGTACTTC.

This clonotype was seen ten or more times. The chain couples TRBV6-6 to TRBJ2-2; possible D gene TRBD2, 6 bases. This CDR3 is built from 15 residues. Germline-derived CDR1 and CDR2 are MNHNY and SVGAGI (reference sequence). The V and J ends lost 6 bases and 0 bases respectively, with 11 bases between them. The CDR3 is CASSPGTPNTGELFF. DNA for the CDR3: TGTGCCAGCAGCCCCGGGACTCCGAACACCGGGGAGCTGTTTTTT.

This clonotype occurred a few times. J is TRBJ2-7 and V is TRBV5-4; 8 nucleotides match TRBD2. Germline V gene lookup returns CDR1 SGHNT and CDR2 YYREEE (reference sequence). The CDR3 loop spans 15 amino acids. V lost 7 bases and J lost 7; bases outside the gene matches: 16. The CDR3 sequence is CASDRDIGTSGEQYF. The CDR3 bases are TGTGCCAGCGACCGCGATATTGGGACTAGTGGTGAGCAGTACTTC. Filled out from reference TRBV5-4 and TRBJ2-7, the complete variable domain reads ETGVTQSPTHLIKTRGQQVTLRCSSQSGHNTVSWYQQALGQGPQFIFQYYREEENGRGNFPPRFSGLQFPNYSSELNVNALELDDSALYLCASDRDIGTSGEQYFGPGTRLTVT.

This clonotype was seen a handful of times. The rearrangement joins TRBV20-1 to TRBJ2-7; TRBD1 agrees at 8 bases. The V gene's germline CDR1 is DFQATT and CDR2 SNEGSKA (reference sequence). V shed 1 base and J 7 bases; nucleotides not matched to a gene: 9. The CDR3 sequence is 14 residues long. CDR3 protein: CSARGPQGAREQYF. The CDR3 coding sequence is TGCAGTGCTAGAGGCCCTCAGGGGGCGAGGGAGCAGTACTTC.

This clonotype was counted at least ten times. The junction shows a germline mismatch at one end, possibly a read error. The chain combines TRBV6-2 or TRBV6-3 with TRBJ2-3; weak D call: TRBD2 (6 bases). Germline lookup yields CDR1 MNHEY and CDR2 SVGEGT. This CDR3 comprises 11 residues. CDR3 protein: CASSLRDLAHF. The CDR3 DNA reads TGTGCCAGCAGCCTCCGGGACTTAGCCCATTTT.

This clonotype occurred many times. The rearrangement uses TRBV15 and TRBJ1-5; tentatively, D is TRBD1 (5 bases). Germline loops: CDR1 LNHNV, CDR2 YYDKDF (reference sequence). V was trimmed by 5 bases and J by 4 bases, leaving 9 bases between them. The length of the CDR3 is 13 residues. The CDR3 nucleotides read TGTGCCACCAGCGTCCCAGGGAATCAGCCCCAGCATTTT. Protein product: CATSVPGNQPQHF. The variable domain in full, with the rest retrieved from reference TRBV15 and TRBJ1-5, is DAMVIQNPRYQVTQFGKPVTLSCSQTLNHNVMYWYQQKSSQAPKLLFHYYDKDFNNEADTPDNFQSRRPNTSFCFLDIRSPGLGDTAMYLCATSVPGNQPQHFGDGTRLSIL.

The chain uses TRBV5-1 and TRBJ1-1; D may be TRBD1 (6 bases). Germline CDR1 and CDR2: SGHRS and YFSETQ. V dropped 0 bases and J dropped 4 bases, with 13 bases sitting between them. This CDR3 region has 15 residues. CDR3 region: CASSLAPGVVTEAFF. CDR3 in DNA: TGCGCCAGCAGCTTGGCCCCAGGGGTGGTCACTGAAGCTTTCTTT.

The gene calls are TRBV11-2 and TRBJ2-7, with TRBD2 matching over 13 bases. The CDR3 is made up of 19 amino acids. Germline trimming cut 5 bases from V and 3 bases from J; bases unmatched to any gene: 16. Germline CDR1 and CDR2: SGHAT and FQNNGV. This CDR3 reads CASSHLPGLAGAEGYEQYF. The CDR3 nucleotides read TGTGCCAGCAGCCACCTACCTGGACTAGCGGGGGCTGAGGGCTACGAGCAGTACTTC.

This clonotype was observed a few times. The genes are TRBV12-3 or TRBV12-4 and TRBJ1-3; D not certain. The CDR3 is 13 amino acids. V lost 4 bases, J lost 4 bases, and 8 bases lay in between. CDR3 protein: CASSWGLGNTIYF. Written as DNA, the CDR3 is TGTGCCAGCAGTTGGGGTTTGGGAAACACCATATATTTT.

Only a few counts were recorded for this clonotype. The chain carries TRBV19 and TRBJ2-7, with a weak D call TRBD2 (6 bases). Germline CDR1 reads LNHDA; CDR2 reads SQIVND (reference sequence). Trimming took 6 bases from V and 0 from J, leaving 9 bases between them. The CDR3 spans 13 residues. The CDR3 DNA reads TGTGCCAGTAGAGGCGGGGCCTCCTACGAGCAGTACTTC. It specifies CASRGGASYEQYF. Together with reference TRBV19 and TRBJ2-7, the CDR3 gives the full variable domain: DGGITQSPKYLFRKEGQNVTLSCEQNLNHDAMYWYRQDPGQGLRLIYYSQIVNDFQKGDIAEGYSVSREKKESFPLTVTSAQKNPTAFYLCASRGGASYEQYFGPGTRLTVT.

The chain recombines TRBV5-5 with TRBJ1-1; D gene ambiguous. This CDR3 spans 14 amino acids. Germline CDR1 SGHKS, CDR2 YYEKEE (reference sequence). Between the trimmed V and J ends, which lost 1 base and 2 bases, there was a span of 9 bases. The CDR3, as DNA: TGTGCCAGCAGCTTGTGGGCCGGAAACACTGAAGCTTTCTTT. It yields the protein CASSLWAGNTEAFF. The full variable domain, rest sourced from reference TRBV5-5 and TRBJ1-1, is DAGVTQSPTHLIKTRGQQVTLRCSPISGHKSVSWYQQVLGQGPQFIFQYYEKEERGRGNFPDRFSARQFPNYSSELNVNALLLGDSALYLCASSLWAGNTEAFFGQGTRLTVV.

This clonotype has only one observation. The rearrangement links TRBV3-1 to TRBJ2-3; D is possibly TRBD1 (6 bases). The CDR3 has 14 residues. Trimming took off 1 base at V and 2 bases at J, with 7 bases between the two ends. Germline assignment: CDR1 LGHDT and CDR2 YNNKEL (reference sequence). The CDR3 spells CASSQAGDTDTQYF. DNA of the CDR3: TGTGCCAGCAGCCAAGCAGGGGACACAGATACGCAGTATTTT.

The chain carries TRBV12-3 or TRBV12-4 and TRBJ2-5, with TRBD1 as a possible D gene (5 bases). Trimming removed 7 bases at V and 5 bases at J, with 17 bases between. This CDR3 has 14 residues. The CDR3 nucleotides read TGTGCCAGCACTCCGGCCGAAGCAGGGGAGACCCAGTACTTC. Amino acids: CASTPAEAGETQYF.

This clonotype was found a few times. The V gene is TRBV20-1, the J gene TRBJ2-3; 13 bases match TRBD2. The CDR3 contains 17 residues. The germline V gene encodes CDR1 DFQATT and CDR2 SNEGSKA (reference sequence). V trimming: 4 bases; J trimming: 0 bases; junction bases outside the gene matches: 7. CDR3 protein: CSATRTSGGPSTDTQYF. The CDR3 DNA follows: TGCAGTGCTACCCGGACTAGCGGGGGTCCTAGCACAGATACGCAGTATTTT.

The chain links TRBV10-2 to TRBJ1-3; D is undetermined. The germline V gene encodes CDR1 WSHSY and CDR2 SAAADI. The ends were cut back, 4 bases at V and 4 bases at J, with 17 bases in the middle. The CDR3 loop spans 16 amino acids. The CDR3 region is CASSAASFLGGNTIYF. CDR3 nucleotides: TGCGCCAGCAGTGCAGCTTCCTTTCTAGGCGGAAACACCATATATTTT.

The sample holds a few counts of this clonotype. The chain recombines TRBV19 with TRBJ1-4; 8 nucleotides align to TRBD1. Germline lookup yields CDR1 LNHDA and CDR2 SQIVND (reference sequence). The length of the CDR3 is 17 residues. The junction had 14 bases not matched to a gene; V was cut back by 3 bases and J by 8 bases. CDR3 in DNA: TGTGCCAGTAGTATTCCGGACCTTTGGACAGGGTTGGAAAAACTGTTTTTT. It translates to CASSIPDLWTGLEKLFF.

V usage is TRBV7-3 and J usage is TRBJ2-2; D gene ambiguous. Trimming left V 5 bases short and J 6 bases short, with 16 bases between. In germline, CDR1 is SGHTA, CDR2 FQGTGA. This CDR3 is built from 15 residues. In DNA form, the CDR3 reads TGTGCCAGCAGCCCCTCCAAGGCGCGGTCCGGGGAGCTGTTTTTT. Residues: CASSPSKARSGELFF.

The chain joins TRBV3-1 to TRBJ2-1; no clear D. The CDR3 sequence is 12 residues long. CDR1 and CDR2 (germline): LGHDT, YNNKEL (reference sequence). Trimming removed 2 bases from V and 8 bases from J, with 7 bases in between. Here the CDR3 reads CASSQTNDEQFF. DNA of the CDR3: TGTGCCAGCAGCCAAACAAACGATGAGCAGTTCTTC.

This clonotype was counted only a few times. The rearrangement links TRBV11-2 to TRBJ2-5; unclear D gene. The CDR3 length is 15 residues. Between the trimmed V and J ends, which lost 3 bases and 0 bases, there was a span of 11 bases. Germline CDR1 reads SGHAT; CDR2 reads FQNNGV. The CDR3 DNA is TGTGCCAGCAGCTTGGAAGCGCGGTACCAAGAGACCCAGTACTTC. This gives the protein CASSLEARYQETQYF.